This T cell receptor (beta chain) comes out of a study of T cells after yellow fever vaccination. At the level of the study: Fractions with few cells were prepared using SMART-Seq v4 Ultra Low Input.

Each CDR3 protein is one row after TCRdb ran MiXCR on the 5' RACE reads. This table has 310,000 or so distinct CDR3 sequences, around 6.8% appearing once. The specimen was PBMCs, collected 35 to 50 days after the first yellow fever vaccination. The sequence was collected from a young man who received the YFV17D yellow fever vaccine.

CDR3 sequence (DNA): TGCAGTGCTTCTAGCGGGGGAAACACCGGGGAGCTGTTTTTT. Protein product: CSASSGGNTGELFF. The genes are TRBV20-1 and TRBJ2-2; 10 nucleotides align to TRBD2. With V trimmed by 5 bases and J by 2 bases, 2 bases remained unmatched. The germline V gene encodes CDR1 DFQATT and CDR2 SNEGSKA (reference sequence). This CDR3 has 14 residues.